This T cell receptor (beta chain) was found in a study of blood T cell repertoires in COVID-19. Study in general: Whether acute or convalescent, the COVID-19 samples came from the United States, Italy and Spain.

The authors' processing: Estimated nucleated cell counts came from reference gene primer amplification. Only in-frame clones appear in the TCRdb table, and some are missing; sequencing was by immunoSEQ multiplex PCR. That table is the source of V, J and clone size, and D and trimming were worked out from the DNA. The sample lists around 190,000 clones, roughly 82% seen once, with around 8% in the top ten. CDR1 is SGHTA and CDR2 is FQGNSA in the germline V gene. V dropped 1 base and J dropped 5 bases, with 8 bases sitting between them. The CDR3 is made up of 14 amino acids. The genes are TRBV7-2 and TRBJ1-4; D may be TRBD1 (5 bases). This receptor was identified in a woman aged 60-75 years with COVID-19, enrolled during active disease. The sequencing sample was made of peripheral blood. In nucleotides, the CDR3 is TGTGCCAGCAGCTTAGAAACAGGCAATGAAAAACTGTTTTTT. It yields the protein CASSLETGNEKLFF.